This passage covers 17 T cell receptor beta chains from one sample sequenced in a study of blood T cell repertoires in COVID-19. TCRdb's table, derived via immunoSEQ multiplex PCR, lists solely in-frame clones and lacks some. The sample holds 210,000 or so clones, 70% to 90% seen once. The sequencing sample was made of peripheral blood. Every receptor here comes from a woman between 45 and 60 years old with active or convalescent COVID-19.

The chain combines TRBV19 with TRBJ2-4, with D perhaps TRBD2 (6 bases). Between the trimmed V and J ends, which lost 3 bases and 6 bases, there was a span of 12 bases. This CDR3 has 14 residues. CDR1 and CDR2 (germline): LNHDA, SQIVND (reference sequence). Written as DNA, the CDR3 is TGTGCCAGTAGTATCTCGGGGGTTGGAAACATTCAGTACTTC. It yields the protein CASSISGVGNIQYF.

This chain links TRBV10-3 with TRBJ2-1; 9 bases map to TRBD2. With 7 bases clipped from V and 0 bases from J, the junction kept 7 bases outside the gene matches. This CDR3 spans 16 amino acids. The germline CDR1 and CDR2 sequences are ENHRY and SYGVKD. This CDR3 is CAINGAGGSSYNEQFF. The CDR3 DNA follows: TGTGCCATCAATGGAGCGGGAGGAAGCTCCTACAATGAGCAGTTCTTC.

As DNA, the CDR3 is TGTGCCAGCAGTTCCTGGAACACTGAAGCTTTCTTT. Protein sequence: CASSSWNTEAFF. This chain links TRBV28 with TRBJ1-1, with D hard to call. Germline V gene sequence: CDR1 MDHEN, CDR2 SYDVKM. V was trimmed by 4 bases and J by 1 base, leaving 4 bases between them. This CDR3 has 12 amino acids.

This clone came up once. V is TRBV6-5 and J is TRBJ1-2, with TRBD1 matching 7 bases. Trimming took 8 bases from V and 6 from J; bases not matched to a gene: 6. The CDR3 has 12 amino acids. Germline V lookup: CDR1 MNHEY, CDR2 SVGAGI. The chain's CDR3 is CASRQGWDGYTF. The CDR3 bases are TGTGCCAGCCGACAGGGATGGGATGGCTACACCTTC.

The chain is built from TRBV11-2 and TRBJ1-3, with D possibly being TRBD1 (5 bases). CDR3 size: 18 residues. The germline CDR1 and CDR2 sequences are SGHAT and FQNNGV. Trimming left V 2 bases short and J 0 bases short, with 17 bases between. CDR3 coding DNA: TGTGCCAGCAGCTTATTTAGAAGGGACTCGAGCTCTGGAAACACCATATATTTT. Protein sequence: CASSLFRRDSSSGNTIYF.

This clone has a handful of counts. The chain is built from TRBV27 and TRBJ2-1, with a tentative D call TRBD2 (6 bases). The CDR3 totals 14 residues. CDR1 and CDR2 from the germline V gene are MNHEY and SMNVEV (reference sequence). V was clipped by 2 bases and J by 10 bases, with 15 bases between them. In nucleotides, the CDR3 is TGTGCCAGCAGTTTACGGCGGCAGGACTACGAGCAGTTCTTC. Translated: CASSLRRQDYEQFF.

The chain carries TRBV7-3 and TRBJ2-1, with TRBD2 identical over 7 bases. This CDR3 is 11 amino acids long. In germline, CDR1 is SGHTA, CDR2 FQGTGA. The J segment lost 10 bases and the V segment lost 5 bases, leaving 2 bases of the junction unmatched. The CDR3, as DNA: TGTGCCAGCAGCCAGGGAGGGGAGCAGTTCTTC. Translated, it gives CASSQGGEQFF.

The V call is TRBV5-1, the J call TRBJ1-4, with 9 bases fitting TRBD1. The CDR3 sequence is 15 residues long. Germline trimming cut 4 bases from V and 10 bases from J; bases unmatched to any gene: 11. Looked up from germline, CDR1 is SGHRS and CDR2 is YFSETQ. This chain's CDR3 is CASSQGQGGHGKLFF. The CDR3 DNA follows: TGCGCCAGCAGCCAGGGACAGGGCGGCCATGGAAAACTGTTTTTT.

This clone was picked up many times. This chain's CDR3 is CASSFEAVAQPQHF. Written as DNA, the CDR3 is TGTGCCAGCAGCTTTGAGGCGGTAGCGCAGCCCCAGCATTTT. This chain joins TRBV5-5 and TRBJ1-5; unclear D gene. Germline V gene data show CDR1 as SGHKS and CDR2 as YYEKEE (reference sequence). The CDR3 covers 14 residues. V was pared by 2 bases and J by 7 bases, with 13 bases between.

The V gene is TRBV6-4, the J gene TRBJ2-2; possibly TRBD1 for D (6 bases). The CDR3 spans 13 residues. The ends were cut back, 6 bases at V and 3 bases at J, with 8 bases in the middle. CDR1 is MRHNA and CDR2 is SNTAGT in the germline V gene. CDR3 coding DNA: TGTGCCAGCAGGAGGACAGACACCGGGGAGCTGTTTTTT. This translates into CASRRTDTGELFF.

The gene calls are TRBV9 and TRBJ1-2; no reliable D call. Germline CDR1 and CDR2: SGDLS and YYNGEE. Trimming cost V 4 bases and J 8 bases, with 18 bases left between them. The length of the CDR3 is 14 residues. Here the CDR3 DNA reads TGTGCCAGCAGCCCCGGTCGGGAGGGCAGGGGCTACACCTTC. The encoded protein is CASSPGREGRGYTF.

This clone has a single count. V usage is TRBV2 and J usage is TRBJ1-5; D may be TRBD1 (6 bases). V lost 7 bases and J 1 base, leaving 11 bases between the germline ends. This CDR3 contains 14 residues. CDR1 and CDR2 (germline): SNHLY, FYNNEI. The CDR3 region has the DNA TGTGCCAGCACGACAGGCTTGAGCAATCAGCCCCAGCATTTT. As protein: CASTTGLSNQPQHF.

CDR3 in amino acids: CAISGDKTYEQYF. The CDR3 DNA is TGTGCCATCAGTGGGGACAAAACCTACGAGCAGTACTTC. The chain uses TRBV10-3 and TRBJ2-7, with a possible D match to TRBD1 (6 bases). Germline values: CDR1 ENHRY, CDR2 SYGVKD. Deletions cut 4 bases from V and 2 bases from J, with 9 bases between. The CDR3 loop spans 13 amino acids.

J is TRBJ2-3 and V is TRBV19; the match to TRBD2 covers 9 bases. Germline lookup yields CDR1 LNHDA and CDR2 SQIVND (reference sequence). After removal of 5 bases from V and 4 bases from J, the junction contained 10 bases not matched to a gene. CDR3 length equals 16 residues. The CDR3 loop reads CASSALAGAGADTQYF. Here the CDR3 DNA reads TGTGCCAGTAGTGCTTTAGCGGGGGCGGGCGCAGATACGCAGTATTTT. The whole variable domain, remainder taken from reference TRBV19 and TRBJ2-3, is DGGITQSPKYLFRKEGQNVTLSCEQNLNHDAMYWYRQDPGQGLRLIYYSQIVNDFQKGDIAEGYSVSREKKESFPLTVTSAQKNPTAFYLCASSALAGAGADTQYFGPGTRLTVL.

The chain carries TRBV5-1 and TRBJ2-1; D may be TRBD2 (6 bases). This CDR3 spans 15 amino acids. The V gene's germline CDR1 is SGHRS and CDR2 YFSETQ. V shed 0 bases and J shed 4 bases, with 11 bases lying between them. The CDR3 loop is CASSLAGVSYNEQFF. Here the CDR3 DNA reads TGCGCCAGCAGCTTGGCGGGAGTTTCATACAATGAGCAGTTCTTC.

Only a few counts were recorded for this clone. Here the CDR3 reads CASSLGAGASNEQFF. Written as DNA, the CDR3 is TGCGCCAGCAGCTTGGGAGCGGGAGCTTCGAATGAGCAGTTCTTC. This chain connects TRBV5-1 to TRBJ2-1, with 8 nucleotides matching TRBD2. CDR1 is SGHRS, CDR2 YFSETQ, per germline. This CDR3 comprises 15 residues. V lost 0 bases, J lost 7 bases, and 6 bases stayed unmatched.

The chain carries TRBV3-1 (or the pseudogene TRBV3-2) and TRBJ1-3; a possible D gene is TRBD1 (5 bases). V shed 4 bases and J shed 10 bases, with 17 bases lying between them. From germline, CDR1 is LGHDT and CDR2 YNNKEL (reference sequence). The CDR3 runs to 14 residues. The CDR3 bases are TGTGCCAGCAGCCCCGACGGGAGGGGTGGAACCATATATTTT. Translated: CASSPDGRGGTIYF.